The rows below give T cell receptor beta chains drawn from one sample of a study of T-cell memory formation after mild COVID-19. TCRdb fed the 5' RACE reads into MiXCR, producing one record per CDR3 protein. The sample records 300,000 to 350,000 distinct CDR3 sequences, around 15% being singletons. The sequencing input was PBMCs or a T cell subset sorted from them (not recorded which). These TCRs come from a man aged 18-30 years who had mild COVID-19 (a few samples of this study predate the infection). Cell type and time point are not known. CDR3s include the opening cysteine and the closing phenylalanine or tryptophan. The order of the fields is J gene, D gene, clone size, V gene, CDR3 DNA, CDR3 protein. D genes are given only for firm matches. Expanded clones are given a class, and other clones once, few, many or no size at all.

>TRBJ2-5|NA|NA|TRBV7-8
TGTGCCAGCGACGGTCGATTTCAGGAGACCCAGTACTTC
CASDGRFQETQYF
>TRBJ2-2|NA|few|TRBV4-1
TGCGCCAGCAGCCAAACTCCGGGTGCCCGATACACCGGGGAGCTGTTTTTT
CASSQTPGARYTGELFF
>TRBJ2-2|TRBD2|few|TRBV9
TGTGCCAGCAGCGTAGGGCTAGCGGGGGGAGTGAACACCGGGGAGCTGTTTTTT
CASSVGLAGGVNTGELFF
>TRBJ1-2|NA|NA|TRBV12-3/TRBV12-4
TGTGCCAGCAGTTTAGGGCGGGACTATGGCTACACCTTC
CASSLGRDYGYTF
>TRBJ2-7|NA|NA|TRBV6-5
TGTGCCAGCAGTTTTAAAGGGGGCTCCTACGAGCAGTACTTC
CASSFKGGSYEQYF
>TRBJ2-7|NA|NA|TRBV6-2/TRBV6-3
TGTGCCAGCAGTCCCGGGGGTATTCGATACGAGCAGTACTTC
CASSPGGIRYEQYF
>TRBJ2-3|TRBD2|few|TRBV5-1
TGCGCCAGCAGCTTCGGAGCGGGGGCCACGGATACGCAGTATTTT
CASSFGAGATDTQYF
>TRBJ2-3|NA|few|TRBV12-3/TRBV12-4
TGTGCCAGCAGCTGGACCACCATGACAGATACGCAGTATTTT
CASSWTTMTDTQYF
>TRBJ2-3|NA|NA|TRBV20-1
TGCAGTGCTATACGGGCAGGAGGGCCCCCAGATACGCAGTATTTT
CSAIRAGGPPDTQYF
>TRBJ1-1|NA|NA|TRBV5-1
TGCGCCAGCAGCCGCCGTGGGAGCATGAACACTGAAGCTTTCTTT
CASSRRGSMNTEAFF
>TRBJ2-5|NA|NA|TRBV6-5
TGTGCCAGCAAGGGATATGAGACCCAGTACTTC
CASKGYETQYF
>TRBJ1-1|TRBD1|NA|TRBV27
TGTGCCAGCAGACCCGGGACAGGGGAAACTGAAGCTTTCTTT
CASRPGTGETEAFF
>TRBJ2-1|NA|NA|TRBV5-1
TGCGCCAGCAGCTTGACTTCAGGGGGGGCTGGCAATGAGCAGTTCTTC
CASSLTSGGAGNEQFF
>TRBJ2-1|NA|few|TRBV4-3
TGCGCCAGCAGCCACGTGGGGGTTGACCCCTTCAATGAGCAGTTCTTC
CASSHVGVDPFNEQFF
>TRBJ2-3|NA|few|TRBV5-1
TGCGCCAGCAGCTCCATTCCAGATACGCAGTATTTT
CASSSIPDTQYF
>TRBJ2-1|TRBD2|few|TRBV7-3
TGTGCCAGCAGCCGGACGTCAGCGGGGGGCTCCTACAATGAGCAGTTCTTC
CASSRTSAGGSYNEQFF
>TRBJ1-3|NA|few|TRBV5-1
TGCGCCAGCATGCCCCAGGGAGGGGGGCCAGGAAACACCATATATTTT
CASMPQGGGPGNTIYF
>TRBJ2-7|NA|few|TRBV5-8
TGTGCCAGCAGCTTGGGGGCAGCCTACGAGCAGTACTTC
CASSLGAAYEQYF
>TRBJ2-2|TRBD2|few|TRBV7-3
TGTGCCAGCAGCTTTGGCGGGGGCACCGGGGAGCTGTTTTTT
CASSFGGGTGELFF
>TRBJ2-5|NA|few|TRBV5-5
TGTGCCAGCAGCCCCGGGACGGGACGCCAAGAGACCCAGTACTTC
CASSPGTGRQETQYF
>TRBJ1-5|TRBD1|NA|TRBV7-8
TGTGCCAGCAGGGCCCATGGGGCAGGGGGCGATCAGCCCCAGCATTTT
CASRAHGAGGDQPQHF
>TRBJ1-1|NA|NA|TRBV27
TGTGCCAGCATTCGACTGGGGGGAGCAATGAACACTGAAGCTTTCTTT
CASIRLGGAMNTEAFF
>TRBJ2-5|NA|NA|TRBV12-3/TRBV12-4
TGTGCCAGCAGATATCTCGGGGGGCTCGGAGAGACCCAGTACTTC
CASRYLGGLGETQYF
>TRBJ2-1|TRBD2|few|TRBV11-2
TGTGCCAGCAGCCTCGAGGGCGGGGGATTCAATGAGCAGTTCTTC
CASSLEGGGFNEQFF
>TRBJ1-6|NA|few|TRBV5-1
TGCGCCAGCAGCCGAACCCTAGGATCCTATAATTCACCCCTCCACTTT
CASSRTLGSYNSPLHF
>TRBJ1-1|NA|many|TRBV4-1
TGCGCCAGCAGTCATCCCTGGGGGTCGAACACTGAAGCTTTCTTT
CASSHPWGSNTEAFF
>TRBJ2-2|TRBD1|few|TRBV6-5
TGTGCCAGCAGTCCGATAGACAGGGCGAACACCGGGGAGCTGTTTTTT
CASSPIDRANTGELFF
>TRBJ2-1|NA|NA|TRBV7-2
TGTGCCAGCAGCTTACGAGTTTACAATGAGCAGTTCTTC
CASSLRVYNEQFF
>TRBJ2-5|TRBD2|NA|TRBV4-1
TGCGCCAGCAGCCAAGGTGCACGGACTAGAGGTGCAGAGACCCAGTACTTC
CASSQGARTRGAETQYF
>TRBJ2-3|NA|NA|TRBV7-7
TGTGCTAGCAGCGAGGGGGGGTACGCAGATACGCAGTATTTT
CASSEGGYADTQYF
>TRBJ2-1|NA|NA|TRBV20-1
TGCAGTGCTAGGCCGGCGGCAGCCTACAATGAGCAGTTCTTC
CSARPAAAYNEQFF
>TRBJ1-1|NA|few|TRBV30
TGTGCCTGGAGTCTCCGGGGGGGGTCGAACACTGAAGCTTTCTTT
CAWSLRGGSNTEAFF
>TRBJ2-1|TRBD2|NA|TRBV18
TGTGCCAGCTCTCTAGCGGAGCAATACAATGAGCAGTTCTTC
CASSLAEQYNEQFF
>TRBJ2-5|NA|NA|TRBV21-1
TGTGCCAGCAGCAAAGAGGCAGGGGGGACGGAGACCCAGTACTTC
CASSKEAGGTETQYF
>TRBJ2-1|NA|many|TRBV6-2/TRBV6-3
TGTGCCAGCAGCCCATGGAGCGGGCTCTCCTACAATGAGCAGTTCTTC
CASSPWSGLSYNEQFF
>TRBJ2-7|TRBD1|NA|TRBV20-1
TGCAGTGCCCGGGACAGGGGTTACGAGCAGTACTTC
CSARDRGYEQYF
>TRBJ1-6|NA|few|TRBV5-1
TGCGCCAGCAGCTTGGGGGAGGAATCACCCCTCCACTTT
CASSLGEESPLHF
>TRBJ2-1|NA|NA|TRBV7-9
TGTGCCAGCAGCTTAGCCCTAGCTGGCGAGCAGTTCTTC
CASSLALAGEQFF
>TRBJ1-2|NA|few|TRBV6-5
TGTGCCAGCAGTTACAACGGCTATGGCTACACCTTC
CASSYNGYGYTF
>TRBJ1-2|TRBD1|NA|TRBV9
TGTGCCAGCAGCACCGGACAGGGACCTTATGGCTACACCTTC
CASSTGQGPYGYTF